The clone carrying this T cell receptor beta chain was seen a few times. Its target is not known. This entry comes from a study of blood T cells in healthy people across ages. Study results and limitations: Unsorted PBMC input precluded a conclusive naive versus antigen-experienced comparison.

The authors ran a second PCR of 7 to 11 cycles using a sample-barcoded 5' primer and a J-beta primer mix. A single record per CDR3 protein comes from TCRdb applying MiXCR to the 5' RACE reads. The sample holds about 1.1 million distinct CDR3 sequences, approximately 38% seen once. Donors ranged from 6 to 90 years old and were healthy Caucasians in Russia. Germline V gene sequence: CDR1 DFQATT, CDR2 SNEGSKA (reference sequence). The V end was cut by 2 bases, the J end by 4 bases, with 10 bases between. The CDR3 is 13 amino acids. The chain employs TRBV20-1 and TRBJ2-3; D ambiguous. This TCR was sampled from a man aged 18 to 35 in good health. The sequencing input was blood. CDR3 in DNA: TGCAGTGCTAGATTGCTTTCCGCAGATACGCAGTATTTT. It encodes CSARLLSADTQYF.